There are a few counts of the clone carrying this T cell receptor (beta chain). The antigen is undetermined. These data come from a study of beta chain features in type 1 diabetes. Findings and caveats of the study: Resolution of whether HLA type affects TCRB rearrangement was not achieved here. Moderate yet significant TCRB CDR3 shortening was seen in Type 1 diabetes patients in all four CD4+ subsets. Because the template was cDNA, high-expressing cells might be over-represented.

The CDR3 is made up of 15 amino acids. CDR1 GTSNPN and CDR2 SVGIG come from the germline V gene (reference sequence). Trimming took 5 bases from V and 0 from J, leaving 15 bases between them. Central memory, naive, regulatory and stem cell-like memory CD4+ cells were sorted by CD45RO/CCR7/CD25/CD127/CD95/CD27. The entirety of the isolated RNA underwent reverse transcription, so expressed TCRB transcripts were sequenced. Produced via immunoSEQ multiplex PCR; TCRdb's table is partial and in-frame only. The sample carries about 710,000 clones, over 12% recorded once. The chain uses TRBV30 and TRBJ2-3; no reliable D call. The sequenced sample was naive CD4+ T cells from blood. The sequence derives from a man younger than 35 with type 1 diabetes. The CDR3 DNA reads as TGTGCCTGGTCTTCCTTGGGTCGGAGCACAGATACGCAGTATTTT. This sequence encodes CAWSSLGRSTDTQYF.